A single sample is the source of the 13 T cell receptor beta chains below, sequenced in a study of blood T cells in healthy people across ages. Through a sample-barcoded 5' primer and a J-beta primer mix, a second PCR was run for roughly 7 to 12 cycles. TCRdb reprocessed the 5' RACE reads with MiXCR, giving one entry per CDR3 protein. The table records approximately 1.5 million distinct CDR3 sequences, almost 35% of them present only once. The specimen was blood. The receptors stem from a woman in her 30s in good health.

A few counts support this clonotype. The chain has TRBV7-9 and TRBJ2-7, with 9 nucleotides matching TRBD2. Germline CDR1 and CDR2: SEHNR and FQNEAQ (reference sequence). V lost 4 bases, J lost 5 bases, and 9 bases stayed unmatched. This CDR3 has 15 residues. Here the CDR3 reads CASSSLDSGRNEQYF. Here the CDR3 DNA reads TGTGCCAGCAGCTCTCTCGATAGCGGGAGAAACGAGCAGTACTTC.

This clonotype has just a few counts. The chain is built from TRBV20-1 and TRBJ2-5; the match to TRBD2 covers 15 bases. From germline, CDR1 is DFQATT and CDR2 SNEGSKA (reference sequence). The CDR3 sequence is 16 residues long. V dropped 6 bases and J dropped 5; count of bases not matched to a gene: 10. The CDR3 DNA reads TGCAGTGCCGGCGGACTAGCGGGAGGGCTCGGGGAGACCCAGTACTTC. Translated: CSAGGLAGGLGETQYF.

In its sample, this clonotype was seen a few times. The chain has TRBV9 and TRBJ2-7; 14 bases match TRBD2. This CDR3 has 15 amino acids. J was trimmed by 6 bases and V by 3 bases; bases with no gene match: 5. In germline, CDR1 is SGDLS, CDR2 YYNGEE. The CDR3 DNA reads as TGTGCCAGCAGCGCCACCGGGACTAGCGGGAGCGAGCAGTACTTC. Translation: CASSATGTSGSEQYF.

The chain is built from TRBV4-2 and TRBJ1-1, with 9 bases matching TRBD1. CDR1 LGHNA and CDR2 YNFKEQ come from the germline V gene. V was clipped by 6 bases and J by 0 bases; unmatched bases: 8. The CDR3 runs 16 residues. CDR3 coding DNA: TGTGCCAGCAGTCGTCCGGGACAGGGAATGAACACTGAAGCTTTCTTT. Translated, it gives CASSRPGQGMNTEAFF.

The chain employs TRBV9 and TRBJ2-1; TRBD2 aligns across 13 bases. The germline gives CDR1 SGDLS, CDR2 YYNGEE. This CDR3 has 16 amino acids. Losses at the gene ends were 5 bases for V and 2 bases for J; bases not matched to a gene: 4. CDR3 sequence reads: CASSTSGGAAYNEQFF. In nucleotides, the CDR3 is TGTGCCAGCAGTACTAGCGGGGGGGCCGCCTACAATGAGCAGTTCTTC.

The chain is built from TRBV9 and TRBJ2-1; 8 bases fit TRBD2. The CDR3 has 16 residues. CDR1 and CDR2 (germline): SGDLS, YYNGEE. The V segment lost 7 bases and the J segment 1 base; nucleotides outside the gene matches: 10. The CDR3 sequence: CASATGGSRSYNEQFF. CDR3 sequence (DNA): TGTGCCAGCGCCACGGGGGGGTCCCGGTCCTACAATGAGCAGTTCTTC.

With respect to this clonotype: One end of the junction is discordant with germline, which a read error may explain. CDR3 protein: CAGSFGVAGVGNEQFF. The CDR3 nucleotides read TGTGCCGGCAGTTTTGGGGTAGCGGGGGTTGGCAATGAGCAGTTCTTC. The rearrangement uses TRBV12-3 or TRBV12-4 and TRBJ2-1; 9 bases fit TRBD2. The CDR3 covers 16 residues.

This clonotype was detected only a few times. The rearrangement joins TRBV3-1 to TRBJ2-1; 12 bases agree with TRBD2. V shed 1 base, J shed 5 bases, and the junction held 3 bases outside the gene matches. The germline gives CDR1 LGHDT, CDR2 YNNKEL (reference sequence). CDR3 size: 16 residues. The CDR3 protein is CASSQVWTSGDNEQFF. The CDR3, as DNA: TGTGCCAGCAGCCAAGTGTGGACTAGCGGGGACAATGAGCAGTTCTTC.

The J gene is TRBJ2-2, the V gene TRBV19, with 9 bases lining up with TRBD1. Unmatched junction bases numbered 9, after V lost 5 bases and J lost 5 bases. Germline lookup yields CDR1 LNHDA and CDR2 SQIVND (reference sequence). CDR3 length: 16 residues. CDR3 loop: CASSSRQGVRTGELFF. The DNA of the CDR3 is TGTGCCAGTAGTTCCCGACAGGGGGTGAGGACCGGGGAGCTGTTTTTT.

The chain recombines TRBV3-1 with TRBJ2-7; 7 bases are a match to TRBD2. CDR1 is LGHDT and CDR2 is YNNKEL in the germline V gene (reference sequence). This CDR3 contains 15 residues. J gave up 7 bases and V 4 bases, and 13 bases lay outside the gene matches. CDR3 amino acids: CASSRDSWGGGEQYF. The CDR3 DNA follows: TGTGCCAGCAGCCGGGACTCATGGGGGGGAGGTGAGCAGTACTTC.

The V gene is TRBV9, the J gene TRBJ2-4; D is perhaps TRBD1 or TRBD2 (5 bases each). Trimming shortened V by 0 bases and J by 5 bases, and 12 bases separated the two germline ends. The CDR3 spans 15 residues. Germline V gene data show CDR1 as SGDLS and CDR2 as YYNGEE. CDR3 DNA sequence: TGTGCCAGCAGCGTAGGCCGGGACCGAGAAAACATTCAGTACTTC. Translating gives CASSVGRDRENIQYF.

This chain uses TRBV6-6 with TRBJ2-3; D is unresolved. V lost 6 bases and J lost 7, with 14 bases in between. Looked up from germline, CDR1 is MNHNY and CDR2 is SVGAGI (reference sequence). The CDR3 totals 13 residues. CDR3 sequence reads: CASRLAFRNTQYF. CDR3 in DNA: TGTGCCAGCAGATTGGCGTTTAGAAATACGCAGTATTTT.

The V and J genes are TRBV5-1 and TRBJ1-2; D remains ambiguous. The germline V gene has CDR1 SGHRS and CDR2 YFSETQ. V lost 4 bases, J lost 4 bases, and 11 bases lay in between. This CDR3 has 13 residues. CDR3 coding DNA: TGCGCCAGCAGCGTTACCCAAAGCTATGGCTACACCTTC. Translated: CASSVTQSYGYTF. The variable domain in full, completed from reference TRBV5-1 and TRBJ1-2, reads KAGVTQTPRYLIKTRGQQVTLSCSPISGHRSVSWYQQTPGQGLQFLFEYFSETQRNKGNFPGRFSGRQFSNSRSEMNVSTLELGDSALYLCASSVTQSYGYTFGSGTRLTVV.